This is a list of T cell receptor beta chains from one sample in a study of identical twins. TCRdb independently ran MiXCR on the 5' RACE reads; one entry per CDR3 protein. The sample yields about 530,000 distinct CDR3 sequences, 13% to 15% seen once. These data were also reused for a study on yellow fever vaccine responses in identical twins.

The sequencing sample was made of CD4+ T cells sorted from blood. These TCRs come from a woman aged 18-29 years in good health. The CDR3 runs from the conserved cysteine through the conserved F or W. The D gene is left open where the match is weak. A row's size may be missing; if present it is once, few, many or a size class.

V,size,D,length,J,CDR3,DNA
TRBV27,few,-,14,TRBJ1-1,CASSEVGFSTEAFF,TGTGCCAGCAGTGAAGTTGGGTTCTCCACTGAAGCTTTCTTT
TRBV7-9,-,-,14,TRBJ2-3,CASSLDGGTDTQYF,TGTGCCAGCAGCTTAGACGGGGGCACAGATACGCAGTATTTT
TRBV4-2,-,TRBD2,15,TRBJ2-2,CASSQEGGVTGELFF,TGTGCCAGCAGCCAAGAGGGGGGGGTCACCGGGGAGCTGTTTTTT
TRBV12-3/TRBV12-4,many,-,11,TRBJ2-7,CASSFLGEQYF,TGTGCCAGCAGTTTTCTTGGGGAGCAGTACTTC
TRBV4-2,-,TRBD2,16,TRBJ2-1,CASSQGGSGSVNEQFF,TGTGCCAGCAGCCAAGGAGGTAGCGGGAGTGTCAATGAGCAGTTCTTC
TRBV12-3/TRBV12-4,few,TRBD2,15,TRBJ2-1,CASSLGRGDYNEQFF,TGTGCCAGCAGTTTAGGGCGGGGGGATTACAATGAGCAGTTCTTC
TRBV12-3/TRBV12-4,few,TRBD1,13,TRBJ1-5,CASRNRGHQPQHF,TGTGCCAGCAGAAACAGGGGACATCAGCCCCAGCATTTT
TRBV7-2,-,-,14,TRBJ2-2,CASSATMVGGELFF,TGTGCCAGCAGCGCCACGATGGTGGGCGGGGAGCTGTTTTTT
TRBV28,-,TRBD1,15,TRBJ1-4,CASSYAGTGNEKLFF,TGTGCCAGCAGTTATGCCGGGACAGGGAATGAAAAACTGTTTTTT
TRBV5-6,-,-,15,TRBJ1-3,CASSFDLAVGNTIYF,TGTGCCAGCAGCTTTGACTTGGCGGTTGGAAACACCATATATTTT
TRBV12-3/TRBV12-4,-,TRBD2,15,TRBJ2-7,CASSPQSGRFHEQYF,TGTGCCAGCAGTCCTCAAAGCGGGAGGTTCCACGAGCAGTACTTC
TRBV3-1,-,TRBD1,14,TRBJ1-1,CASSPRGYNTEAFF,TGTGCCAGCAGCCCCAGGGGGTATAACACTGAAGCTTTCTTT
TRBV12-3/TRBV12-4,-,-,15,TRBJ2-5,CASSSLPDSQETQYF,TGTGCCAGCAGTTCCCTCCCGGACAGTCAAGAGACCCAGTACTTC
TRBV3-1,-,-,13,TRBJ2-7,CASSRHGPLEQYF,TGTGCCAGCAGCCGTCATGGACCCCTCGAGCAGTACTTC
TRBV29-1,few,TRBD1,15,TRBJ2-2,CSVTAGGANTGELFF,TGCAGCGTCACAGCAGGGGGCGCGAACACCGGGGAGCTGTTTTTT
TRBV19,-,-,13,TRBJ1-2,CASSIDRVASYTF,TGTGCCAGTAGTATAGACCGGGTGGCTAGCTACACCTTC
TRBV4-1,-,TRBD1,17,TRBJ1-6,CASSQDGFGQGDSPLHF,TGCGCCAGCAGCCAAGACGGGTTTGGACAGGGAGATTCACCCCTCCACTTT
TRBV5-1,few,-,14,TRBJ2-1,CASSLERSSNEQFF,TGCGCCAGCAGCTTGGAGCGTTCCTCCAATGAGCAGTTCTTC
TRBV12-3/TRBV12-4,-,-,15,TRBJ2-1,CASSQSGLSYNEQFF,TGTGCCAGCAGCCAAAGCGGCCTCTCCTACAATGAGCAGTTCTTC
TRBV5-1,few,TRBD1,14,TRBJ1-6,CASSWDSPNSPLHF,TGCGCCAGCAGCTGGGACAGTCCTAATTCACCCCTCCACTTT
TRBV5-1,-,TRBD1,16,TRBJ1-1,CASSLDDRGRVTEAFF,TGCGCCAGCAGCTTGGACGACAGGGGGCGGGTCACTGAAGCTTTCTTT
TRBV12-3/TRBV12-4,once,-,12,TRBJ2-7,CASSYRTYEQYF,TGTGCCAGCAGTTACAGGACGTACGAGCAGTACTTC
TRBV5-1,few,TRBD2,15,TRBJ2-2,CASSLGPSGTGELFF,TGCGCCAGCAGCTTGGGTCCTAGCGGAACCGGGGAGCTGTTTTTT
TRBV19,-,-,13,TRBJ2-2,CASKLSALGELFF,TGTGCCAGTAAACTTTCAGCCCTCGGGGAGCTGTTTTTT
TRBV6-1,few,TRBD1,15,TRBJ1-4,CASSLSGQGWEKLFF,TGTGCCAGCAGTCTTTCGGGACAGGGATGGGAAAAACTGTTTTTT
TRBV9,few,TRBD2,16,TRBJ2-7,CASSVGLAGPAYEQYF,TGTGCCAGCAGCGTTGGACTAGCGGGCCCAGCCTACGAGCAGTACTTC
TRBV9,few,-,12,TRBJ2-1,CASSATYNEQFF,TGTGCCAGCAGCGCCACCTACAATGAGCAGTTCTTC
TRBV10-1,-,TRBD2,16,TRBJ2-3,CASSPISGGSTDTQYF,TGCGCCAGCAGTCCTATTAGCGGGGGGAGCACAGATACGCAGTATTTT
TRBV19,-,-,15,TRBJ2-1,CASSDGQLTYNEQFF,TGTGCCAGTAGCGATGGGCAGCTAACATACAATGAGCAGTTCTTC
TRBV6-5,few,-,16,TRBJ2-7,CASSYSMGWGGYEQYF,TGTGCCAGCAGTTACTCGATGGGGTGGGGAGGCTACGAGCAGTACTTC
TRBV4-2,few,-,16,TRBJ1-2,CASSQESDSPNGGYTF,TGTGCCAGCAGCCAGGAATCGGACAGCCCGAACGGAGGCTACACCTTC
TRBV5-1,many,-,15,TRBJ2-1,CASSLVGDRRDEQFF,TGCGCCAGCAGCCTAGTGGGGGACCGGAGGGATGAGCAGTTCTTC
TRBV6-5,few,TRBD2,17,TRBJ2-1,CASSYSLSPSGSYEQFF,TGTGCCAGCAGTTACTCATTGTCCCCTAGCGGGAGCTATGAGCAGTTCTTC
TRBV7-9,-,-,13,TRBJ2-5,CASSPDTLETQYF,TGTGCCAGCAGCCCGGACACCTTGGAGACCCAGTACTTC
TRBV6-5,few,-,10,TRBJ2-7,CASGRYEQYF,TGTGCCAGCGGTCGATACGAGCAGTACTTC
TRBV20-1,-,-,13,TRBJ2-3,CSASPWGTDTQYF,TGCAGTGCTAGCCCCTGGGGCACAGATACGCAGTATTTT
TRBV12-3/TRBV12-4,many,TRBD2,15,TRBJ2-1,CATAASGGSYNEQFF,TGTGCGACCGCGGCTAGCGGGGGTTCCTACAATGAGCAGTTCTTC
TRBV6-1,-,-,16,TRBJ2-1,CASSEVNRVVYNEQFF,TGTGCCAGCAGTGAAGTAAACAGGGTAGTGTACAATGAGCAGTTCTTC
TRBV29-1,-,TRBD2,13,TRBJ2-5,CSAKGLAFETQYF,TGCAGCGCGAAGGGACTAGCTTTTGAGACCCAGTACTTC
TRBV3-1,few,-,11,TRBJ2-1,CASRRNNEQFF,TGTGCCAGCAGGCGAAACAATGAGCAGTTCTTC
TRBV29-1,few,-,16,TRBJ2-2,CSPKRGLRLSTGELFF,TGCAGCCCAAAAAGGGGACTGAGATTATCCACCGGGGAGCTGTTTTTT
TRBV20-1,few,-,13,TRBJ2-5,CSARVPSTQAQYF,TGCAGTGCTAGAGTCCCGTCAACCCAGGCCCAGTACTTC
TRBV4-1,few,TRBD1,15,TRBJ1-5,CASSREGQGNQPQHF,TGCGCCAGCAGCCGGGAGGGACAGGGCAACCAGCCCCAGCATTTT
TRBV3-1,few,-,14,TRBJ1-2,CASSQEPANYGYTF,TGTGCCAGCAGCCAAGAGCCAGCCAACTATGGCTACACCTTC
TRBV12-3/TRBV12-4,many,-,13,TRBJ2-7,CASSLGRLYEQYF,TGTGCCAGCAGTTTGGGCAGACTATACGAGCAGTACTTC
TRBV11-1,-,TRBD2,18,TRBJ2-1,CASSSAPGLAGVYNEQFF,TGTGCCAGCAGCTCAGCCCCGGGACTAGCGGGAGTATACAATGAGCAGTTCTTC
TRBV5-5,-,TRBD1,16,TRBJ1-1,CASSARDRESSTEAFF,TGTGCCAGCAGCGCCAGGGACAGGGAATCTAGTACTGAAGCTTTCTTT
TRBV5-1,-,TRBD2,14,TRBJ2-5,CASSASGGQETQYF,TGCGCCAGCAGCGCGAGCGGGGGCCAAGAGACCCAGTACTTC